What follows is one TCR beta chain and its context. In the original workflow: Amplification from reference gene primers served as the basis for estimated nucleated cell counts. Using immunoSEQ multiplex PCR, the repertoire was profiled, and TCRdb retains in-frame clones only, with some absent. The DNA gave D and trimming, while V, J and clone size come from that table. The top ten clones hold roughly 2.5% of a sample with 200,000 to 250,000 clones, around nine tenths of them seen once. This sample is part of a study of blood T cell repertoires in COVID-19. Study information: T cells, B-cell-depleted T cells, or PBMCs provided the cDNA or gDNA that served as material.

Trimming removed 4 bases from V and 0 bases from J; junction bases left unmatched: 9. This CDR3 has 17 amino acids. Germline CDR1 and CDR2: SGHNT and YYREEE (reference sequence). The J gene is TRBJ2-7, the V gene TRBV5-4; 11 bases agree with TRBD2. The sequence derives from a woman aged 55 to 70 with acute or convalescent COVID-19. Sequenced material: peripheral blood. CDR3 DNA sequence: TGTGCCAGCAGCCCTAGCGGGGGGCACCGGAGCTCCTACGAGCAGTACTTC. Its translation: CASSPSGGHRSSYEQYF.